This TCR beta chain was captured in a study of blood T cell repertoires in COVID-19. The CDR3 sequence is 14 residues long. V lost 1 base and J lost 9, with 10 bases in between. Per the germline V gene, CDR1 is MGHRA and CDR2 is YSYEKL. The data were produced by immunoSEQ multiplex PCR, yet TCRdb's version contains in-frame clones alone and is incomplete. This table holds some 300,000 clones, around nine tenths found once. Recruits, aged about 18 to 95 years, lived in some 25 US areas. All recovered Cohort 3 donors got two negative PCRs, got clearance, or saw symptom resolution. The sequenced material came from PBMCs or T cells enriched from blood (not recorded which). The gene calls are TRBV4-1 and TRBJ1-6; D remains ambiguous. This TCR was sampled from a woman in her thirties or forties who had recovered from COVID-19. CDR3 nucleotides: TGCGCCAGCAGCCAAGTATCGGAGGTTTCACCCCTCCACTTT. Its protein product is CASSQVSEVSPLHF.